This passage covers 23 T cell receptor beta chains from one sample sequenced in a study of blood T cells in healthy people across ages. A second PCR of roughly 7 to 11 cycles used a sample-barcoded 5' primer and a J-beta primer mix. TCRdb redid the calling of the 5' RACE reads with MiXCR, one entry per CDR3 protein. The data contain 600,000 to 850,000 distinct CDR3 sequences, around a quarter of them singletons. The sample was also reused in another study, on T cells of mothers and their children.

The specimen sequenced was blood. These receptors came from a boy aged 5-17 years in good health.

A remark on this clonotype: A much larger clone lies one base from this, so it may be a read error. The V and J genes are TRBV7-9 and TRBJ2-7; D remains unclear. The V gene lost 1 base and the J gene lost 7 bases, with 5 bases spanning the gap. The CDR3 runs to 11 residues. Looked up from germline, CDR1 is SEHNR and CDR2 is FQNEAQ (reference sequence). This chain's CDR3 is CASSLGEEQYF. The CDR3, as DNA: TGTGCCAGCAGCTTAGGGGAAGAGCAGTACTTC.

This clonotype was counted a few times. This chain uses TRBV6-5 with TRBJ2-2, with D hard to call. Germline loops: CDR1 MNHEY, CDR2 SVGAGI. The length of the CDR3 is 12 residues. Trimming cost V 3 bases and J 6 bases, with 5 bases left between them. CDR3 coding DNA: TGTGCCAGCAGTTATGTCCCCGGGGAGCTGTTTTTT. Residues: CASSYVPGELFF.

This chain joins TRBV28 and TRBJ2-3; tentative D call: TRBD2 (7 bases). V dropped 6 bases and J dropped 4 bases, with 20 bases sitting between them. CDR1 and CDR2 from the germline V gene are MDHEN and SYDVKM. The CDR3 runs to 16 residues. The CDR3 DNA reads TGTGCCAGCAGCGGGTACGGGGGGCTACGGGCAGATACGCAGTATTTT. It translates to CASSGYGGLRADTQYF. The variable domain in full, completed from reference TRBV28 and TRBJ2-3, reads DVKVTQSSRYLVKRTGEKVFLECVQDMDHENMFWYRQDPGLGLRLIYFSYDVKMKEKGDIPEGYSVSREKKERFSLILESASTNQTSMYLCASSGYGGLRADTQYFGPGTRLTVL.

The chain uses TRBV5-1 and TRBJ2-5; possibly TRBD2 for D (6 bases). The germline gives CDR1 SGHRS, CDR2 YFSETQ. Between the trimmed V and J ends, which lost 0 bases and 5 bases, there was a span of 14 bases. The length of the CDR3 is 15 residues. The CDR3 bases are TGCGCCAGCAGCTTGGCCCTAGGGACTGGGGAGACCCAGTACTTC. Amino acids: CASSLALGTGETQYF.

This chain connects TRBV5-5 to TRBJ2-7, with D tentatively TRBD1 (6 bases). Germline V gene lookup returns CDR1 SGHKS and CDR2 YYEKEE (reference sequence). V gave up 0 bases and J gave up 2 bases, with 15 bases separating them. The CDR3 spans 16 residues. CDR3 DNA: TGTGCCAGCAGCTTGGTCTCGGACAGCCCTACCTACGAGCAGTACTTC. This codes for CASSLVSDSPTYEQYF.

The rearrangement links TRBV7-9 to TRBJ1-2; 9 positions match TRBD1. V lost 5 bases and J lost 12; bases outside the gene matches: 4. Germline CDR1 reads SEHNR; CDR2 reads FQNEAQ (reference sequence). This CDR3 has 11 amino acids. The CDR3 loop reads CASSRTGGHTF. The CDR3 DNA sequence: TGTGCCAGCAGCAGAACAGGGGGCCACACCTTC.

The V and J genes are TRBV27 and TRBJ1-6; D uncertain. CDR1 is MNHEY, CDR2 SMNVEV, per germline (reference sequence). Deletions cut 6 bases from V and 9 bases from J, with 15 bases between. The CDR3 spans 14 residues. The CDR3 DNA reads TGTGCCAGCAGAGAGACAAGTTTTGGTTCACCCCTCCACTTT. It encodes CASRETSFGSPLHF.

The chain is built from TRBV5-1 and TRBJ1-2; the D is unclear. Between the trimmed V and J ends, which lost 0 bases and 4 bases, there was a span of 10 bases. Germline CDR1 reads SGHRS; CDR2 reads YFSETQ. The CDR3 is made up of 14 amino acids. The CDR3 loop reads CASSLESGTYGYTF. The CDR3 nucleotides read TGCGCCAGCAGCTTGGAGAGCGGTACCTATGGCTACACCTTC.

The chain carries TRBV28 and TRBJ1-2, with 8 bases matching TRBD1. J lost 2 bases, V lost 3 bases, and 2 bases had no gene match. Germline V gene data show CDR1 as MDHEN and CDR2 as SYDVKM. This CDR3 spans 14 amino acids. The CDR3 nucleotides are TGTGCCAGCAGTTTCCCAGGGGGCAACTATGGCTACACCTTC. This gives the protein CASSFPGGNYGYTF.

The genes are TRBV2 and TRBJ2-2; TRBD1 matches 11 bases. The ends lost 7 bases at V and 4 bases at J; junction bases unmatched: 8. The germline V gene has CDR1 SNHLY and CDR2 FYNNEI. This CDR3 has 16 residues. As DNA, the CDR3 is TGTGCCAGCACAAAAGGACAGGGGGCGATCACCGGGGAGCTGTTTTTT. This encodes CASTKGQGAITGELFF.

This chain connects TRBV12-3 or TRBV12-4 to TRBJ2-7, with 7 bases lining up with TRBD1. Germline trimming cut 5 bases from V and 3 bases from J; bases unmatched to any gene: 10. This CDR3 is 15 amino acids long. CDR3 amino acids: CASSLGTALDYEQYF. CDR3 nucleotide sequence: TGTGCCAGCAGTCTAGGGACAGCCCTCGACTACGAGCAGTACTTC.

The chain combines TRBV11-2 with TRBJ2-7; 7 positions match TRBD1. The CDR3 has 14 amino acids. The germline gives CDR1 SGHAT, CDR2 FQNNGV. After removal of 4 bases from V and 12 bases from J, the junction contained 15 bases not matched to a gene. The CDR3 is CASSSDRVGVGRYF. The CDR3 nucleotides are TGTGCCAGCAGCTCAGACAGGGTAGGCGTCGGAAGGTACTTC. Based on the CDR3 plus reference TRBV11-2 and TRBJ2-7, the full variable domain is EAGVAQSPRYKIIEKRQSVAFWCNPISGHATLYWYQQILGQGPKLLIQFQNNGVVDDSQLPKDRFSAERLKGVDSTLKIQPAKLEDSAVYLCASSSDRVGVGRYFGPGTRLTVT.

The V call is TRBV29-1, the J call TRBJ2-1, with TRBD2 identical over 9 bases. The CDR3 contains 13 residues. The V gene end was trimmed by 4 bases and the J gene end by 4 bases; junction bases not matched to a gene: 2. The germline V gene encodes CDR1 SQVTM and CDR2 ANQGSEA. As DNA, the CDR3 is TGCAGCGTTGGACTAGCGGAGTACAATGAGCAGTTCTTC. Translated: CSVGLAEYNEQFF.

The V and J genes are TRBV27 and TRBJ1-1; 8 bases fit TRBD1. The CDR3 runs 16 residues. V lost 4 bases and J lost 3; bases outside the gene matches: 10. Germline values: CDR1 MNHEY, CDR2 SMNVEV (reference sequence). The CDR3 DNA follows: TGTGCCAGCAGTTCAGGACAGGGAGGGGGTTACACTGAAGCTTTCTTT. This encodes CASSSGQGGGYTEAFF.

This clonotype showed up just a few times. V gene TRBV2 combines with J gene TRBJ2-5, with D possibly TRBD2 on 6 matching bases. The germline V gene has CDR1 SNHLY and CDR2 FYNNEI. The CDR3 runs to 11 residues. The ends were cut back, 8 bases at V and 5 bases at J, with 9 bases in the middle. The CDR3, as DNA: TGTGCCAGCGCACGGGGGGAGACCCAGTACTTC. This encodes CASARGETQYF.

In its sample, this clonotype was seen a few times. The chain uses TRBV20-1 and TRBJ2-5; D not resolved. This CDR3 is 14 amino acids long. Germline CDR1 and CDR2: DFQATT and SNEGSKA (reference sequence). The V end lost 1 base, the J end lost 4 bases, and 13 bases lay between the germline ends. The CDR3 sequence: CSARGWVQLETQYF. The CDR3 DNA reads as TGCAGTGCTAGAGGTTGGGTACAGTTAGAGACCCAGTACTTC.

This clonotype was picked up a small number of times. The chain uses TRBV9 and TRBJ2-1, with 9 bases aligning to TRBD1. Germline CDR1 is SGDLS and CDR2 is YYNGEE. J gave up 1 base and V 3 bases, and 11 bases lay outside the gene matches. The CDR3 is 18 residues long. The CDR3 sequence is CASSGSGTGKSSYNEQFF. CDR3 DNA sequence: TGTGCCAGCAGCGGGTCCGGGACAGGGAAAAGTTCCTACAATGAGCAGTTCTTC.

There are a few counts of this clonotype. V is TRBV3-1 and J is TRBJ2-1; D gene ambiguous. CDR1 and CDR2 from the germline V gene are LGHDT and YNNKEL (reference sequence). Trimming stripped 5 bases from V and 9 bases from J, with 20 bases between. The CDR3 runs to 15 residues. The CDR3 DNA reads TGTGCCAGCAGCAGCCTCAAACAGAAGTGGGGTGAGCAGTTCTTC. Encoded protein: CASSSLKQKWGEQFF.

CDR3 loop: CRGGGLQPQHF. The DNA for the CDR3 is TGCAGAGGTGGAGGGCTTCAGCCCCAGCATTTT. The chain recombines TRBV20-1 with TRBJ1-5; no clear D gene. The V gene's germline CDR1 is DFQATT and CDR2 SNEGSKA (reference sequence). The CDR3 is 11 amino acids.

The V and J genes are TRBV20-1 and TRBJ1-1, with D unresolved. Trimming cost V 6 bases and J 3 bases, with 14 bases left between them. This CDR3 contains 13 residues. Germline values: CDR1 DFQATT, CDR2 SNEGSKA (reference sequence). This CDR3 reads CSASLWSYTEAFF. CDR3 DNA sequence: TGCAGTGCAAGCCTCTGGTCTTACACTGAAGCTTTCTTT.

This clonotype was detected ten times or more. The V call is TRBV7-3, the J call TRBJ1-1; D gene unclear. Between the trimmed V and J ends, which lost 5 bases and 2 bases, there was a span of 9 bases. The CDR3 has 13 residues. Per germline, CDR1 SGHTA and CDR2 FQGTGA. In nucleotides, the CDR3 is TGTGCCAGCAGCCGAGACCGTAACACTGAAGCTTTCTTT. Encoded protein: CASSRDRNTEAFF.

The chain recombines TRBV29-1 with TRBJ1-1, with 7 positions matching TRBD1. Trimming cost V 3 bases and J 1 base; bases outside gene matches: 11. The CDR3 totals 16 residues. Germline V lookup: CDR1 SQVTM, CDR2 ANQGSEA. Here the CDR3 reads CSVDAAGGSGNTEAFF. The DNA of the CDR3 is TGCAGCGTTGATGCGGCAGGGGGATCGGGGAACACTGAAGCTTTCTTT.

The chain links TRBV7-9 to TRBJ2-1; 7 bases are a match to TRBD2. Looked up from germline, CDR1 is SEHNR and CDR2 is FQNEAQ (reference sequence). After removal of 2 bases from V and 8 bases from J, the junction contained 6 bases not matched to a gene. The CDR3 is made up of 14 amino acids. The CDR3 loop is CASSLIREAYEQFF. The CDR3 bases are TGTGCCAGCAGCTTAATCCGGGAGGCGTATGAGCAGTTCTTC. The full variable domain, its missing parts supplied by reference TRBV7-9 and TRBJ2-1, is DTGVSQNPRHKITKRGQNVTFRCDPISEHNRLYWYRQTLGQGPEFLTYFQNEAQLEKSRLLSDRFSAERPKGSFSTLEIQRTEQGDSAMYLCASSLIREAYEQFFGPGTRLTVL.